A single sample gave rise to the 32 T cell receptor beta chains below, sequenced in a study of T-cell reconstitution after alpha-beta-depleted transplantation in children. The authors prepared the TCRbeta library with unique molecular identifiers. TCRdb passed the PCR reads through MiXCR, listing each CDR3 protein once. The sample holds roughly 100,000 distinct CDR3 sequences, around 6.1% seen once. The sample in question was PBMCs, mostly from graft donor cells, obtained 60 days after TCRalphabeta/CD19-depleted stem cell transplant. Receptors originate from a female patient aged 2 to 10 who had a stem cell transplant for Fanconi anemia, so the T cells may come from the graft donor.

This clonotype was detected many times. J is TRBJ2-7 and V is TRBV5-1; 7 bases agree with TRBD1. J lost 2 bases, V lost 4 bases, and 6 bases had no gene match. The CDR3 spans 14 residues. The germline gives CDR1 SGHRS, CDR2 YFSETQ. CDR3 loop: CASSGGQATYEQYF. As DNA, the CDR3 is TGCGCCAGCAGCGGCGGACAGGCCACCTACGAGCAGTACTTC.

This clonotype occurred many times. The chain employs TRBV7-2 and TRBJ2-7; 8 nucleotides line up with TRBD1. The V gene's germline CDR1 is SGHTA and CDR2 FQGNSA. J lost 6 bases, V lost 5 bases, and 6 bases had no gene match. The CDR3 spans 13 residues. The chain's CDR3 is CASSPGQVPEQYF. CDR3 in DNA: TGTGCCAGCAGCCCGGGACAGGTTCCCGAGCAGTACTTC.

The table lists this clonotype with many counts. V gene TRBV10-3 combines with J gene TRBJ2-7; unclear D gene. Germline lookup yields CDR1 ENHRY and CDR2 SYGVKD. The ends were cut back, 7 bases at V and 1 base at J, with 8 bases in the middle. The CDR3 covers 12 residues. The CDR3 bases are TGTGCCATCATGGGCGTATCCTACGAGCAGTACTTC. Translated, it gives CAIMGVSYEQYF.

This clonotype came up a few times. The CDR3 DNA reads as TGTGCCAGCAGCTTCATCTCGGGACAGGGGGCCTATGGCTACACCTTC. This sequence encodes CASSFISGQGAYGYTF. This sequence joins TRBV7-2 and TRBJ1-2; 12 bases match TRBD1. CDR1 and CDR2 (germline): SGHTA, FQGNSA. The CDR3 is made up of 16 amino acids. V lost 3 bases to trimming and J lost 4 bases; unmatched junction nucleotides: 6.

This clonotype counts as medium-sized. The V gene is TRBV5-1, the J gene TRBJ2-1, with TRBD2 identical over 10 bases. Trimming at V came to 4 bases and at J to 7 bases, leaving 11 bases not matched to a gene. Germline V gene lookup returns CDR1 SGHRS and CDR2 YFSETQ. CDR3 length equals 16 residues. The CDR3 nucleotides are TGCGCCAGCAGCCTTAAACTAGCGGGGTCACAAAATGAGCAGTTCTTC. It is translated as CASSLKLAGSQNEQFF.

This clonotype has just a few counts. The rearrangement links TRBV6-5 to TRBJ2-3, with D hard to call. Per the germline V gene, CDR1 is MNHEY and CDR2 is SVGAGI. Deletions cut 3 bases from V and 0 bases from J, with 7 bases between. This CDR3 is 14 amino acids long. CDR3 bases: TGTGCCAGCAGTTATTCCGACAGCACAGATACGCAGTATTTT. Its protein is CASSYSDSTDTQYF.

At least ten counts were recorded for this clonotype. The chain has TRBV6-1 and TRBJ2-7, with TRBD2 identical over 11 bases. The length of the CDR3 is 19 residues. Germline V lookup: CDR1 MNHNS, CDR2 SASEGT. V trimming: 3 bases; J trimming: 0 bases; junction bases outside the gene matches: 13. DNA for the CDR3: TGTGCCAGCAGTGAGACTAGCGGGGTATATGGGCTCGGCTCCTACGAGCAGTACTTC. Translation gives CASSETSGVYGLGSYEQYF.

This clonotype was counted a few times. The chain links TRBV20-1 to TRBJ2-3, with TRBD2 matching 9 bases. Germline CDR1 is DFQATT and CDR2 is SNEGSKA (reference sequence). The CDR3 runs 17 residues. For the CDR3, the DNA is TGCAGGGGAAGTGGAGCGGGAGGCTCACCTAGCACAGATACGCAGTATTTT. Protein product: CRGSGAGGSPSTDTQYF.

The chain carries TRBV9 and TRBJ2-3, with 7 bases fitting TRBD2. V gave up 0 bases and J gave up 5 bases; unmatched junction bases: 9. CDR3 length equals 16 residues. The germline gives CDR1 SGDLS, CDR2 YYNGEE. In nucleotides, the CDR3 is TGTGCCAGCAGCGTAGTTGGGGGGGAGGGTGGAGATACGCAGTATTTT. Translation gives CASSVVGGEGGDTQYF.

This clonotype was recorded at least ten times. The CDR3, as DNA: TGTGCCAGCTCACACCTTGGGACCTCCTACGAGCAGTACTTC. Its protein product is CASSHLGTSYEQYF. The gene calls are TRBV18 and TRBJ2-7; D is perhaps TRBD1 or TRBD2 (5 bases each). The CDR3 consists of 14 residues. Trimming took 4 bases from V and 0 from J, leaving 10 bases between them. In germline, CDR1 is KGHSH, CDR2 LQKENI.

This clonotype was recorded many times. The V gene is TRBV28, the J gene TRBJ2-7, with 9 bases identical to TRBD1. Germline V lookup: CDR1 MDHEN, CDR2 SYDVKM. The CDR3 loop spans 17 amino acids. The trim removed 6 bases at V and 4 bases at J, leaving 16 bases unmatched. The CDR3 nucleotides read TGTGCCAGCAGGACAACACTCAAAGACAGGGGGAGATACGAGCAGTACTTC. Protein sequence: CASRTTLKDRGRYEQYF.

This clonotype has ten or more counts. This chain links TRBV2 with TRBJ2-7; 8 positions match TRBD2. Germline V gives CDR1 SNHLY, CDR2 FYNNEI. With 8 bases clipped from V and 0 bases from J, the junction kept 12 bases outside the gene matches. This CDR3 comprises 16 residues. The CDR3 bases are TGTGCCAGCTGTCTAGCGGGTGGGATCGTCTCCTACGAGCAGTACTTC. Protein sequence: CASCLAGGIVSYEQYF.

This clonotype was seen only a few times. The chain recombines TRBV25-1 with TRBJ2-7, with 9 bases identical to TRBD1. This CDR3 contains 15 residues. The germline V gene has CDR1 MGHDK and CDR2 SYGVNS. After removal of 6 bases from V and 2 bases from J, the junction contained 8 bases not matched to a gene. DNA for the CDR3: TGTGCCAGCAGGGTAAGGACAGGGGAGACCTACGAGCAGTACTTC. Translating it yields CASRVRTGETYEQYF.

This clonotype occurred many times. V is TRBV7-3 and J is TRBJ2-3, with unresolved D. Germline CDR1 reads SGHTA; CDR2 reads FQGTGA. The CDR3 extends over 16 amino acids. V was cut by 5 bases and J by 0 bases, with 15 bases left in between. CDR3 sequence reads: CASSLGSGPSTDTQYF. CDR3 sequence (DNA): TGTGCCAGCAGCCTTGGATCTGGGCCTAGCACAGATACGCAGTATTTT.

The table lists this clonotype with many counts. The V call is TRBV7-2, the J call TRBJ2-2; either TRBD1 or TRBD2 may supply D (5 bases each). The CDR3 is 13 amino acids. The germline V and J ends were trimmed by 6 bases and 7 bases, with 12 bases remaining between them. In germline, CDR1 is SGHTA, CDR2 FQGNSA. CDR3 bases: TGTGCCAGCAGTCTCAGAGGGGTCGGGGAGCTGTTTTTT. Its translation: CASSLRGVGELFF.

This clonotype turned up a few times. The rearrangement joins TRBV6-5 to TRBJ1-2; no firm D call. This CDR3 contains 13 residues. Trimming stripped 0 bases from V and 0 bases from J, with 2 bases between. Germline CDR1 and CDR2: MNHEY and SVGAGI. The CDR3 reads CASSYSANYGYTF. CDR3 bases: TGTGCCAGCAGTTACTCAGCTAACTATGGCTACACCTTC.

Ten or more counts support this clonotype. This chain connects TRBV20-1 to TRBJ1-5; D is undetermined. The V end lost 0 bases, the J end lost 2 bases, and 11 bases lay between the germline ends. Germline V gene data show CDR1 as DFQATT and CDR2 as SNEGSKA (reference sequence). The CDR3 length is 15 residues. DNA for the CDR3: TGCAGTGCTAGAGATGTGAGAGGTGGCAATCAGCCCCAGCATTTT. The encoded protein is CSARDVRGGNQPQHF.

The chain combines TRBV2 with TRBJ2-1; TRBD1 agrees at 8 bases. The CDR3 is 15 residues long. CDR1 and CDR2 from the germline V gene are SNHLY and FYNNEI. V was clipped by 6 bases and J by 6 bases; unmatched bases: 10. CDR3 protein: CASRGEWTGPNEQFF. In nucleotides, the CDR3 is TGTGCCAGCAGGGGGGAATGGACAGGGCCCAATGAGCAGTTCTTC.

This clonotype has a handful of counts. The chain recombines TRBV4-2 with TRBJ2-3; unclear D gene. V was cut by 0 bases and J by 0 bases, with 10 bases left in between. The CDR3 covers 16 residues. Germline CDR1 LGHNA, CDR2 YNFKEQ. The CDR3 DNA follows: TGTGCCAGCAGCCAAGAATTCCCGGGTAGCACAGATACGCAGTATTTT. It specifies CASSQEFPGSTDTQYF.

This clonotype was seen ten or more times. The V gene is TRBV7-2, the J gene TRBJ2-7, with unresolved D. This CDR3 spans 12 amino acids. CDR1 SGHTA and CDR2 FQGNSA come from the germline V gene. Trimming took off 1 base at V and 3 bases at J, with 4 bases between the two ends. The CDR3 DNA reads TGTGCCAGCAGCTTAGAGGTCTACGAGCAGTACTTC. The encoded protein is CASSLEVYEQYF. Using reference TRBV7-2 and TRBJ2-7 for the parts outside the CDR3, the full variable domain is GAGVSQSPSNKVTEKGKDVELRCDPISGHTALYWYRQSLGQGLEFLIYFQGNSAPDKSGLPSDRFSAERTGGSVSTLTIQRTQQEDSAVYLCASSLEVYEQYFGPGTRLTVT.

This clonotype showed up many times. The chain links TRBV28 to TRBJ1-3; D unclear. CDR3 length: 16 amino acids. V gave up 1 base and J gave up 2 bases, with 12 bases separating them. CDR1 and CDR2 from the germline V gene are MDHEN and SYDVKM. CDR3 DNA: TGTGCCAGCAGTTTATTCCGGGCAGACCCTGGAAACACCATATATTTT. Its translation is CASSLFRADPGNTIYF.

In DNA, the CDR3 is TGTGCCACCAGCAGAGTAGGACTAGTTAGGGGTGAGACCCAGTACTTC. The encoded protein is CATSRVGLVRGETQYF. The chain links TRBV15 to TRBJ2-5, with 7 bases fitting TRBD2. Unmatched junction bases numbered 10, after V lost 1 base and J lost 5 bases. CDR1 is LNHNV, CDR2 YYDKDF, per germline (reference sequence). CDR3 length: 16 residues.

This clonotype was detected ten times or more. The V call is TRBV7-6, the J call TRBJ2-7; 8 positions agree with TRBD2. The V segment lost 1 base and the J segment 4 bases; nucleotides outside the gene matches: 6. The V gene's germline CDR1 is SGHVS and CDR2 FNYEAQ. The CDR3 totals 15 residues. CDR3 nucleotides: TGTGCCAGCAGCTTAGGGGGCGGGGGGTTGTACGAGCAGTACTTC. Protein product: CASSLGGGGLYEQYF.

This clonotype was observed at least ten times. The CDR3: CATSGGGYEQYF. The CDR3, as DNA: TGTGCCACCTCCGGTGGGGGGTACGAGCAGTACTTC. The chain is built from TRBV24-1 and TRBJ2-7; D possibly corresponds to TRBD2 (6 bases). V gave up 9 bases and J gave up 4 bases, with 12 bases separating them. In germline, CDR1 is KGHDR, CDR2 SFDVKD. The CDR3 consists of 12 residues.

The chain joins TRBV30 to TRBJ2-7; D is possibly TRBD1 (6 bases). The CDR3 is 16 amino acids. V gave up 0 bases and J gave up 0 bases, with 15 bases separating them. CDR1 and CDR2 from the germline V gene are GTSNPN and SVGIG (reference sequence). The CDR3 reads CAWSVRRGGYSYEQYF. CDR3 nucleotides: TGTGCCTGGAGTGTTCGGAGAGGGGGATACTCCTACGAGCAGTACTTC.

The sample holds many counts of this clonotype. This chain connects TRBV3-1 to TRBJ2-1; 12 positions match TRBD2. There are 17 residues in the CDR3. Germline-derived CDR1 and CDR2 are LGHDT and YNNKEL (reference sequence). V shed 0 bases and J 9 bases; nucleotides not matched to a gene: 9. CDR3 sequence (DNA): TGTGCCAGCAGCCAAGATCTAGGACTAGCGGGAAAAGGTGAGCAGTTCTTC. This gives the protein CASSQDLGLAGKGEQFF.

This clonotype was detected many times. The CDR3 loop reads CSAEDMLGYEQYF. CDR3 nucleotides: TGCAGTGCTGAAGACATGTTGGGATACGAGCAGTACTTC. This chain links TRBV20-1 with TRBJ2-7; D is unresolved. The germline V gene encodes CDR1 DFQATT and CDR2 SNEGSKA (reference sequence). Trimming removed 5 bases from V and 4 bases from J, with 15 bases in between. This CDR3 contains 13 residues.

This chain links TRBV11-3 with TRBJ2-2, with unresolved D. This CDR3 comprises 13 residues. CDR1 and CDR2 from the germline V gene are SGHNT and YENEEA. Trimming stripped 4 bases from V and 4 bases from J, with 7 bases between. CDR3 loop: CASSSPGTGELFF. The CDR3 nucleotides read TGTGCCAGCAGCTCTCCTGGCACCGGGGAGCTGTTTTTT. Full variable domain (missing parts from reference TRBV11-3 and TRBJ2-2): EAGVVQSPRYKIIEKKQPVAFWCNPISGHNTLYWYLQNLGQGPELLIRYENEEAVDDSQLPKDRFSAERLKGVDSTLKIQPAELGDSAVYLCASSSPGTGELFFGEGSRLTVL.

This clonotype was detected many times. The chain uses TRBV20-1 and TRBJ2-7, with no clear D. Germline CDR1 DFQATT, CDR2 SNEGSKA (reference sequence). The CDR3 is 11 residues long. V lost 8 bases and J lost 2, with 10 bases in between. The CDR3, as DNA: TGCAGTCGAGGCAAAACCTACGAGCAGTACTTC. Its translation: CSRGKTYEQYF.

This clonotype was seen at least ten times. The chain couples TRBV4-1 to TRBJ2-4; TRBD2 matches at 7 bases. J was trimmed by 4 bases and V by 1 base; bases with no gene match: 4. In germline, CDR1 is MGHRA, CDR2 YSYEKL. The CDR3 runs to 15 residues. DNA of the CDR3: TGCGCCAGCAGCCAAGGCGGGAGCTTGAAAAACATTCAGTACTTC. Residues: CASSQGGSLKNIQYF.

CDR3 sequence reads: CASSEPGRAGTNEQFF. CDR3 DNA: TGTGCCAGCAGTGAGCCCGGGAGAGCGGGGACAAATGAGCAGTTCTTC. The rearrangement joins TRBV2 to TRBJ2-1, with D possibly matching TRBD2 (7 bases). Trimming stripped 3 bases from V and 7 bases from J, with 19 bases between. The germline V gene has CDR1 SNHLY and CDR2 FYNNEI. The CDR3 has 16 amino acids.

Worth noting for this clonotype: A much larger clone is a single base away; this may be a read error. Lacking the conserved final phenylalanine or tryptophan, this CDR3 likely reflects a read error. The rearrangement links TRBV20-1 to TRBJ1-2; weak D call: TRBD1 (6 bases). This CDR3 spans 12 amino acids. Looked up from germline, CDR1 is DFQATT and CDR2 is SNEGSKA (reference sequence). Trimming cost V 0 bases and J 7 bases, with 9 bases left between them. The CDR3 here is CSARERGFGYTC. CDR3 nucleotide sequence: TGCAGTGCTAGAGAAAGGGGGTTTGGCTACACCTGC.